This T cell receptor beta chain was retrieved from a study of control samples from healthy donors and cancer patients. Sequencing was performed with immunoSEQ multiplex PCR; in TCRdb, only in-frame clones are kept and a portion is missing. Among over 85,000 clones listed, roughly 83% were seen once. The germline V gene has CDR1 SGHAT and CDR2 FQNNGV. The CDR3 totals 15 residues. V was clipped by 2 bases and J by 2 bases; unmatched bases: 3. This clone was found a few times. The sequencing sample was made of PBMCs. This chain links TRBV11-2 with TRBJ2-1; 7 bases are shared with TRBD2. This clonotype was obtained from a man aged 65 to 85 with lung cancer. DNA for the CDR3: TGTGCCAGCAGCTTATCGGGGGGACCCTACAATGAGCAGTTCTTC. Its translation is CASSLSGGPYNEQFF.